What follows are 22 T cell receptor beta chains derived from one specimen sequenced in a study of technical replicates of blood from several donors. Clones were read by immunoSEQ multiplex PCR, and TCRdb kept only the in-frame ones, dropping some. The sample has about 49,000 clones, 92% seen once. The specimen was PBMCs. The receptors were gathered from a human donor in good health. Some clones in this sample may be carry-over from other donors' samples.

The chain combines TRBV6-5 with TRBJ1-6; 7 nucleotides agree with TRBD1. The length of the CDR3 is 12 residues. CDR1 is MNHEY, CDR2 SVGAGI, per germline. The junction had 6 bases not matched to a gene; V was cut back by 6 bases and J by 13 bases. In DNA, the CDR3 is TGTGCCAGCAGCCTAGGGGGACAGCCCCTCCACTTT. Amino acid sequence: CASSLGGQPLHF.

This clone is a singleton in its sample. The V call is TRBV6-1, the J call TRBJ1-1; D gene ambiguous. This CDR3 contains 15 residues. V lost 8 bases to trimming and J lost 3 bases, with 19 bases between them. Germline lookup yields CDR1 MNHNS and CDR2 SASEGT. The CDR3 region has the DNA TGTGCCAGCGAAACTCCGAGGGTAAGATACACTGAAGCTTTCTTT. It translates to CASETPRVRYTEAFF.

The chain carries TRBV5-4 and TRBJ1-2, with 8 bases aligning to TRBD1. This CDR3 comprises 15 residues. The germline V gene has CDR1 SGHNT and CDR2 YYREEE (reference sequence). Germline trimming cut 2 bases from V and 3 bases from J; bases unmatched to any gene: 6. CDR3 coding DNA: TGTGCCAGCAGCTTACGGACAGGGTATTACTATGGCTACACCTTC. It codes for CASSLRTGYYYGYTF. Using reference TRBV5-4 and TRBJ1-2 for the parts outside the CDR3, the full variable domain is ETGVTQSPTHLIKTRGQQVTLRCSSQSGHNTVSWYQQALGQGPQFIFQYYREEENGRGNFPPRFSGLQFPNYSSELNVNALELDDSALYLCASSLRTGYYYGYTFGSGTRLTVV.

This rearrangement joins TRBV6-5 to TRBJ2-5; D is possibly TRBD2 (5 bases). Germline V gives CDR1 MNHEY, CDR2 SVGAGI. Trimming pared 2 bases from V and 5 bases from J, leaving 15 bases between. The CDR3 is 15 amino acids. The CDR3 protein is CASSYEGYMIETQYF. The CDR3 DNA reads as TGTGCCAGCAGTTACGAGGGTTACATGATCGAGACCCAGTACTTC.

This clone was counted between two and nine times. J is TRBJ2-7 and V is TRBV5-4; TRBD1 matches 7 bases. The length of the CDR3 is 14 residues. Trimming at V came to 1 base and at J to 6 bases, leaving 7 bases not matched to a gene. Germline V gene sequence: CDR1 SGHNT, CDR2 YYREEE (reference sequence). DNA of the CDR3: TGTGCCAGCAGCTTGAGTAGACAGGGTCTCGAGCAGTACTTC. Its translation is CASSLSRQGLEQYF.

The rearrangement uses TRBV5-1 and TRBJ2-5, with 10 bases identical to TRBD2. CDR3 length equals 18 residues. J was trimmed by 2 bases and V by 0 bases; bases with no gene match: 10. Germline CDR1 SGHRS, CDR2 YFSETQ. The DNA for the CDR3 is TGCGCCAGCAGCTTGGTGGTTGCTACTAGCGGGGAGCAAGAGACCCAGTACTTC. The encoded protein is CASSLVVATSGEQETQYF.

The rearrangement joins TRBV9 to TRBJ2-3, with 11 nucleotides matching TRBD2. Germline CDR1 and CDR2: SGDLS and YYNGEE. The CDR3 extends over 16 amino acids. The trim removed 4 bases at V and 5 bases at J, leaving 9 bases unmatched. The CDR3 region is CASSSGGSGGVDTQYF. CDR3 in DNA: TGTGCCAGCAGCTCCGGGGGTAGCGGGGGGGTAGATACGCAGTATTTT. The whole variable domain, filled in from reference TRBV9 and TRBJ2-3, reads DSGVTQTPKHLITATGQRVTLRCSPRSGDLSVYWYQQSLDQGLQFLIQYYNGEERAKGNILERFSAQQFPDLHSELNLSSLELGDSALYFCASSSGGSGGVDTQYFGPGTRLTVL.

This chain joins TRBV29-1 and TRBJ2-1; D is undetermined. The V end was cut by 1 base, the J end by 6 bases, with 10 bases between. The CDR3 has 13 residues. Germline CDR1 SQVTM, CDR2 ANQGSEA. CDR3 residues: CSVEAGLLNEQFF. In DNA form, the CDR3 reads TGCAGCGTTGAAGCGGGTCTACTCAATGAGCAGTTCTTC.

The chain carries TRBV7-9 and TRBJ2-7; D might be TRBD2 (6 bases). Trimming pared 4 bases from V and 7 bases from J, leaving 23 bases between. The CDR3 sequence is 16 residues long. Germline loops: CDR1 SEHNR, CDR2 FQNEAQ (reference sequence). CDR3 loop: CASSWKGLSGGVEQYF. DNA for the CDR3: TGTGCCAGCAGCTGGAAGGGACTTTCCGGCGGTGTGGAGCAGTACTTC.

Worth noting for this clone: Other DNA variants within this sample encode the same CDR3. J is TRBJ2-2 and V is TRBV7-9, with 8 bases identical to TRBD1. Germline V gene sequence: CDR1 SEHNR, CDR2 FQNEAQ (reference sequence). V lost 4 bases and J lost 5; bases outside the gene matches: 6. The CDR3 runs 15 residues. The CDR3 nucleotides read TGTGCCAGCAGCTCCCGGGACAGGTTGACCGGGGAGCTGTTTTTT. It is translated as CASSSRDRLTGELFF.

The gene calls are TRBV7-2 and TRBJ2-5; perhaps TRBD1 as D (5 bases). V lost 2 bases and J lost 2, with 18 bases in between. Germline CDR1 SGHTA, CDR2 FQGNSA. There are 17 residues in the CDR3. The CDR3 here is CASSLNRPGSGQETQYF. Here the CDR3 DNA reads TGTGCCAGCAGCTTAAACCGGCCAGGGTCGGGTCAAGAGACCCAGTACTTC.

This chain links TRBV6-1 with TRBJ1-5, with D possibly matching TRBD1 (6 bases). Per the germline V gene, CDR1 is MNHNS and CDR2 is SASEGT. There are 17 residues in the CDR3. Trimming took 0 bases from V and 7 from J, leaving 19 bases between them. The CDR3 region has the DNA TGTGCCAGCAGTGAAGCGGAGGGGGGGCGGCCTTGGCAGCCCCAGCATTTT. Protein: CASSEAEGGRPWQPQHF.

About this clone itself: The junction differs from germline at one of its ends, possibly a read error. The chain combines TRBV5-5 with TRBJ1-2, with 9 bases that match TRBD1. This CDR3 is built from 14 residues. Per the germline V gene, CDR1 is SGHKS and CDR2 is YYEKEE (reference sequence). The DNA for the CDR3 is TGTGCCAGCAGCTTGGCGGACAGGGGAGGGTTTACTTACTTC. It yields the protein CASSLADRGGFTYF.

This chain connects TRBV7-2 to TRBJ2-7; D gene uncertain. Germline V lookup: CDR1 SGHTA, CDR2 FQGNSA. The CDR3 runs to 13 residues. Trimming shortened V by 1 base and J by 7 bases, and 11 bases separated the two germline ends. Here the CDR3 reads CASSLVVTREQYF. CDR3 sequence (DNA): TGTGCCAGCAGCTTAGTGGTCACGAGAGAGCAGTACTTC.

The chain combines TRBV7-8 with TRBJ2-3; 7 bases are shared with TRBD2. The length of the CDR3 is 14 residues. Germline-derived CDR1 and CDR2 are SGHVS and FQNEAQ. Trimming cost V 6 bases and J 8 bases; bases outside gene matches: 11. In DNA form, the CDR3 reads TGTGCCAGCAGACCCCCTAGTCCGGGGGGTACGCAGTATTTT. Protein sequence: CASRPPSPGGTQYF.

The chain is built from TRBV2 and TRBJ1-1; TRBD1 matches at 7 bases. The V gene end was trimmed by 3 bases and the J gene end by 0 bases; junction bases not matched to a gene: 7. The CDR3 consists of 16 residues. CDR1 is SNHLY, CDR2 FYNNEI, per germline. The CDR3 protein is CASSDGGTVMNTEAFF. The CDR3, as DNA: TGTGCCAGCAGTGATGGTGGGACAGTCATGAACACTGAAGCTTTCTTT.

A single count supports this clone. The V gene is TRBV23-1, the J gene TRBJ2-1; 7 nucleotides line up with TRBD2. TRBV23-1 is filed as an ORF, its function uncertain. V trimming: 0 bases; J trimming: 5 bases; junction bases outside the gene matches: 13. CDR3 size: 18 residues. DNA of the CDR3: TGCGCCAGCAGTCAATCTCGACGGGGCGGGAGCCATGACAATGAGCAGTTCTTC. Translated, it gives CASSQSRRGGSHDNEQFF.

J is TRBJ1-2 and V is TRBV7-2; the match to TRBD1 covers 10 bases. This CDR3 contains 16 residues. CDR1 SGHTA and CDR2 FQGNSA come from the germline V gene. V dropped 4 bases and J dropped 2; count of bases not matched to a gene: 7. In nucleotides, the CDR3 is TGTGCCAGCAGCTCATCGGTGACAGGGGGCAACTATGGCTACACCTTC. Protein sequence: CASSSSVTGGNYGYTF.

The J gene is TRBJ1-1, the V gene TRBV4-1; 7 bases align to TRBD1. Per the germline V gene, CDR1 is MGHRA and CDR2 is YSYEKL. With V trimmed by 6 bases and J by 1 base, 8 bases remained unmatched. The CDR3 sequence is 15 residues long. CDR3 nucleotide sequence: TGCGCCAGCAGGTCGTACAGGGGAGGGAACACTGAAGCTTTCTTT. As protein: CASRSYRGGNTEAFF.

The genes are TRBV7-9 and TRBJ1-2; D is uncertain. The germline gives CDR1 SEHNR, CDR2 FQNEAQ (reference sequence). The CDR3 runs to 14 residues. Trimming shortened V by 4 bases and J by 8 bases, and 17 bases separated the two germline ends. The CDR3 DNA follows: TGTGCCAGCAGCTCTCAGTGGCGGGATTTCGGCTACACCTTC. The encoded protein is CASSSQWRDFGYTF. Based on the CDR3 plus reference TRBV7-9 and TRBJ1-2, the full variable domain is DTGVSQNPRHKITKRGQNVTFRCDPISEHNRLYWYRQTLGQGPEFLTYFQNEAQLEKSRLLSDRFSAERPKGSFSTLEIQRTEQGDSAMYLCASSSQWRDFGYTFGSGTRLTVV.

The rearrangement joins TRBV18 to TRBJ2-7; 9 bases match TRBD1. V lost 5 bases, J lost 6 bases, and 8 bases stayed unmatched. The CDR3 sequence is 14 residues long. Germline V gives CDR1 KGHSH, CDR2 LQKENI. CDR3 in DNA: TGTGCCAGCTCAACGGGACAGGGCATCTCCGAGCAGTACTTC. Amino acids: CASSTGQGISEQYF.

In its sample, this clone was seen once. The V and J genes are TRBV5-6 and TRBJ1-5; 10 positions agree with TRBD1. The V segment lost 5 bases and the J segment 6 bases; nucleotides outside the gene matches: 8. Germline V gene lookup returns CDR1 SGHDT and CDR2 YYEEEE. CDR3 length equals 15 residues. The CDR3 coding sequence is TGTGCCAGCAGTTCCGGGACAGGGGTCACTCAGCCCCAGCATTTT. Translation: CASSSGTGVTQPQHF.